These T cell receptor beta chains were read from a single sample in a study of blood T cell repertoires in COVID-19. Measured with immunoSEQ multiplex PCR; TCRdb has only the in-frame clones, and not every one. This repertoire shows approximately 200,000 clones, 90% found once; its top ten account for about 1.2%. Sequencing used PBMCs or T cells enriched from blood (not recorded which). These receptors originate from a young man who had recovered from COVID-19. CDR3s include the opening cysteine and the closing phenylalanine or tryptophan. A D gene is named only where the DNA matches it firmly. Clone size is not always given. Where it is, it says once, few, many or a class for expanded clones.

J gene | clone size | V gene | D gene | CDR3 protein | CDR3 DNA
TRBJ1-1 | - | TRBV7-9 | - | CASSSVARAQVEEAFF | TGTGCCAGCAGCTCAGTTGCGCGAGCCCAGGTCGAGGAAGCTTTCTTT
TRBJ2-5 | - | TRBV5-1 | TRBD2 | CASTLSGGGETQYF | TGCGCCAGCACCCTTTCGGGGGGAGGGGAGACCCAGTACTTC
TRBJ2-2 | once | TRBV11-3 | TRBD2 | CASSLGFSGSGTGELFF | TGTGCCAGCAGCTTAGGTTTTAGCGGGAGCGGGACCGGGGAGCTGTTTTTT
TRBJ1-3 | - | TRBV12-3/TRBV12-4 | - | CASSLTRRNTIYF | TGTGCCAGCAGTCTGACAAGGCGAAACACCATATATTTT
TRBJ2-3 | - | TRBV2 | TRBD2 | CASSDYRGGLADTQYF | TGTGCCAGCAGTGATTACCGGGGGGGCCTCGCAGATACGCAGTATTTT
TRBJ2-2 | - | TRBV18 | - | CASSPPISMRIRPGELFF | TGTGCCAGCTCACCACCAATAAGTATGAGGATCCGCCCCGGGGAGCTGTTTTTT
TRBJ2-3 | - | TRBV9 | TRBD2 | CASSVNPPRASGTDTQYF | TGTGCCAGCAGCGTAAATCCCCCCAGGGCTAGCGGTACAGATACGCAGTATTTT
TRBJ1-5 | - | TRBV3-1/TRBV3-2 | TRBD1 | CASSQEGTGGSYSNQPQHF | TGTGCCAGCAGCCAAGAAGGGACAGGGGGCTCGTATAGCAATCAGCCCCAGCATTTT
TRBJ1-6 | - | TRBV4-3 | TRBD1 | CASSQTPGQGAAPLHF | TGCGCCAGCAGCCAAACCCCGGGACAGGGGGCGGCTCCCCTCCACTTT
TRBJ2-7 | few | TRBV5-4 | - | CASSPSTGSEQYF | TGTGCCAGCAGCCCTTCAACAGGGAGCGAGCAGTACTTC